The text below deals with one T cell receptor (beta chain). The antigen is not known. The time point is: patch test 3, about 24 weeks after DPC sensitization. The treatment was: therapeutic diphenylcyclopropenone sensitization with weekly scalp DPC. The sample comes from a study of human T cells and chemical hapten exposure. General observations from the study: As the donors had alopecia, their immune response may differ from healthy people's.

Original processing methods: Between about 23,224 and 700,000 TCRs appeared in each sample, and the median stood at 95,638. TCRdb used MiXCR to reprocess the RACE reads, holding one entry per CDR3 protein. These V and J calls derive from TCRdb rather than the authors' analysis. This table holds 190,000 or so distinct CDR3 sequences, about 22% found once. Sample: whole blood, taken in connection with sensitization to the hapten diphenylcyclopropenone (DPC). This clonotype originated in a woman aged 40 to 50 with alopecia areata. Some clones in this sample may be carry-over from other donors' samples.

The CDR3 nucleotides read TGTGCCAGCAGTCTCCAGGGTGGTAGCACAGATACGCAGTATTTT. The encoded protein is CASSLQGGSTDTQYF. The gene calls are TRBV6-1 and TRBJ2-3; possibly TRBD1 for D (5 bases). Germline V gives CDR1 MNHNS, CDR2 SASEGT. The CDR3 totals 15 residues. V lost 5 bases, J lost 0 bases, and 12 bases lay in between.